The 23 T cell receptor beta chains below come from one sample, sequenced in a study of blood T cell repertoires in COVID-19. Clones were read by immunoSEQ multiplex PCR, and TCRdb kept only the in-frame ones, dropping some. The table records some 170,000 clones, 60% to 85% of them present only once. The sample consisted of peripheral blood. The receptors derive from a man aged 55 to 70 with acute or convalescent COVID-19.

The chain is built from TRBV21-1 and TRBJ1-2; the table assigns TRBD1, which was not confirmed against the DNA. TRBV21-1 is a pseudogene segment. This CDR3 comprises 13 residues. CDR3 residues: CASEDRRNYGYTF. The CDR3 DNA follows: TGTGCCAGCGAGGACAGGAGAAACTATGGCTACACCTTC.

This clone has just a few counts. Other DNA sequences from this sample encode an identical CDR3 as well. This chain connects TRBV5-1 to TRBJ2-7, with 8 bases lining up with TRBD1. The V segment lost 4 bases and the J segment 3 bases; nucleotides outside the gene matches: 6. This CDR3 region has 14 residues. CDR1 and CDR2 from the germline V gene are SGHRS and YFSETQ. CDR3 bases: TGCGCCAGCAGCATAGGGACAGGTAACTACGAGCAGTACTTC. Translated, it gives CASSIGTGNYEQYF.

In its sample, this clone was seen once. CDR3 sequence: CASSLGTGGTDTQYF. DNA for the CDR3: TGTGCCAGCAGCTTAGGAACTGGCGGTACAGATACGCAGTATTTT. The genes are TRBV11-2 and TRBJ2-3; D is undetermined. The CDR3 consists of 15 residues. Germline V gives CDR1 SGHAT, CDR2 FQNNGV. V dropped 1 base and J dropped 3 bases, with 11 bases sitting between them. Full variable domain (remainder filled in from reference TRBV11-2 and TRBJ2-3): EAGVAQSPRYKIIEKRQSVAFWCNPISGHATLYWYQQILGQGPKLLIQFQNNGVVDDSQLPKDRFSAERLKGVDSTLKIQPAKLEDSAVYLCASSLGTGGTDTQYFGPGTRLTVL.

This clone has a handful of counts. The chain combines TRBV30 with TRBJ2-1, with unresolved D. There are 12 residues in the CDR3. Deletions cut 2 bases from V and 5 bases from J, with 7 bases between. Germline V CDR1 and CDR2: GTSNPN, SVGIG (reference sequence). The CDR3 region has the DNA TGTGCCTGGAGTCAAGCCCACAATGAGCAGTTCTTC. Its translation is CAWSQAHNEQFF.

This chain's CDR3 is CASSRGFNQPQHF. DNA for the CDR3: TGTGCCAGCAGTCGAGGTTTCAATCAGCCCCAGCATTTT. This chain uses TRBV25-1 with TRBJ1-5; D is unclear. The CDR3 consists of 13 residues. The germline gives CDR1 MGHDK, CDR2 SYGVNS. The V gene lost 5 bases and the J gene lost 3 bases, with 8 bases spanning the gap.

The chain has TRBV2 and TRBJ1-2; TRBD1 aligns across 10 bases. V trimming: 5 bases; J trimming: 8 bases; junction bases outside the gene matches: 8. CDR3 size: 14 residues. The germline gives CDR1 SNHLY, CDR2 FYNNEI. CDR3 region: CASSSLGQGGGYTF. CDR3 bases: TGTGCCAGCAGTTCACTAGGACAGGGGGGCGGCTACACCTTC.

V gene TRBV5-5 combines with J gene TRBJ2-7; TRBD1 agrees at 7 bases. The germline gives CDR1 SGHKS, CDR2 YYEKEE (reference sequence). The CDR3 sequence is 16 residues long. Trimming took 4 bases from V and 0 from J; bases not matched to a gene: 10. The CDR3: CASSRDSQFSSYEQYF. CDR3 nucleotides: TGTGCCAGCAGCCGGGACAGCCAATTCAGCTCCTACGAGCAGTACTTC.

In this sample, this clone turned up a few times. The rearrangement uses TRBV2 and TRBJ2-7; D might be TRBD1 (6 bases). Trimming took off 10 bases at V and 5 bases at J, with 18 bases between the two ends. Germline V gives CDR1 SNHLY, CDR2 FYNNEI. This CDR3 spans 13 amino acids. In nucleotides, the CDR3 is TGTGCCACCACCCCCAGGGGATCTGACGAGCAGTACTTC. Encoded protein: CATTPRGSDEQYF.

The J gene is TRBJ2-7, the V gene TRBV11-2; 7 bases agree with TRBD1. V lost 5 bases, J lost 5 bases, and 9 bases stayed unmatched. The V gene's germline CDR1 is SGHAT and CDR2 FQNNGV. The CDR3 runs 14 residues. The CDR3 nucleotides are TGTGCCAGCAGCCCCGCGACAGGGTTCCACGAGCAGTACTTC. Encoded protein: CASSPATGFHEQYF.

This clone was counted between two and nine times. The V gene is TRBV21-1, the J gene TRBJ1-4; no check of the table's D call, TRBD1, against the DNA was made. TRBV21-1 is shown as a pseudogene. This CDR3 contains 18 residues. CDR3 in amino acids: CASSNARDRVNCCEKLFF. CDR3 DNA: TGTGCCAGCAGCAATGCGCGGGACAGGGTAAATTGCTGTGAAAAACTGTTTTTT.

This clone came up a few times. The CDR3 here is CASSEEPSGQETQYF. CDR3 in DNA: TGTGCCAGCAGTGAAGAACCTAGCGGTCAAGAGACCCAGTACTTC. The chain links TRBV6-1 to TRBJ2-5; 7 nucleotides line up with TRBD2. Trimming took 1 base from V and 2 from J; bases not matched to a gene: 4. Germline CDR1 MNHNS, CDR2 SASEGT. This CDR3 is 15 amino acids long.

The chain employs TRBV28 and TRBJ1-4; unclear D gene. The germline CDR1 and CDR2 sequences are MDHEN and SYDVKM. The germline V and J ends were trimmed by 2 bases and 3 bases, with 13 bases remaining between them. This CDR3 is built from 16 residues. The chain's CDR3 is CASSLGVRGANEKLFF. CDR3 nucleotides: TGTGCCAGCAGTTTAGGGGTCCGGGGAGCTAATGAAAAACTGTTTTTT.

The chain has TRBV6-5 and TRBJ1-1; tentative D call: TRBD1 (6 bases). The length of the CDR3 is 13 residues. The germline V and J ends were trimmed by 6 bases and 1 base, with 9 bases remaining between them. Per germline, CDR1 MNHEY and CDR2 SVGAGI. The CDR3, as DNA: TGTGCCAGCAGAAAGGACAGGAACACTGAAGCTTTCTTT. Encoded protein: CASRKDRNTEAFF.

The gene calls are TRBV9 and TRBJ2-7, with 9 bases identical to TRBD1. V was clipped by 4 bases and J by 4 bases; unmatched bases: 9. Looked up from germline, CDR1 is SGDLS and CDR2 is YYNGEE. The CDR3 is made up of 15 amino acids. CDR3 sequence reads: CASSPRGTGLYEQYF. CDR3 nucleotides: TGTGCCAGCAGCCCCCGAGGGACAGGGTTGTACGAGCAGTACTTC.

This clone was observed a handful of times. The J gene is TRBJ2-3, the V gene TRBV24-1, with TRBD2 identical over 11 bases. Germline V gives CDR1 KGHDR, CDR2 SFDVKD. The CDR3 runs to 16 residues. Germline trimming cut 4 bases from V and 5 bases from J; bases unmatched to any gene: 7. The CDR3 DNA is TGTGCCACCAGTGAAACGACTAGCGGGGAGGGAGATACGCAGTATTTT. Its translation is CATSETTSGEGDTQYF.

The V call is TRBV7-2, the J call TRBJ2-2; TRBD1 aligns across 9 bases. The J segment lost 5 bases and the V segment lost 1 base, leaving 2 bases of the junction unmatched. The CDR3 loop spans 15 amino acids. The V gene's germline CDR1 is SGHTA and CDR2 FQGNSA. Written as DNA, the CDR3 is TGTGCCAGCAGCTTAGGCGGGACAGGGACCGGGGAGCTGTTTTTT. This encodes CASSLGGTGTGELFF.

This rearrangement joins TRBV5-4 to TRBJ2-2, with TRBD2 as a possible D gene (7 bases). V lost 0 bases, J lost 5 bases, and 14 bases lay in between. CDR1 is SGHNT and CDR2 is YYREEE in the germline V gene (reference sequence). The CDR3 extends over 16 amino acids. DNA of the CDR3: TGTGCCAGCAGCTTGGAAGGGGGGGCACGGACCGGGGAGCTGTTTTTT. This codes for CASSLEGGARTGELFF.

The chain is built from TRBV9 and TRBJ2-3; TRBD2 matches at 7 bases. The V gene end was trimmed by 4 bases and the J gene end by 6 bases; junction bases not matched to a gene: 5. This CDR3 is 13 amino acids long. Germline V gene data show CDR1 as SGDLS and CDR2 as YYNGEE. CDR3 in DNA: TGTGCCAGCAGCCTCGGGGGGTGGGATACGCAGTATTTT. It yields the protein CASSLGGWDTQYF.

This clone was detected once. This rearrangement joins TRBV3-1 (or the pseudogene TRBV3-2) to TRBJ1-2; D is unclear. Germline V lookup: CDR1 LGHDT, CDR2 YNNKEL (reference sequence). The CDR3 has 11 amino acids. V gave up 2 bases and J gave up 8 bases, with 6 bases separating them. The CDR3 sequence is CASSQYSGYTF. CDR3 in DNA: TGTGCCAGCAGCCAATATAGCGGCTACACCTTC.

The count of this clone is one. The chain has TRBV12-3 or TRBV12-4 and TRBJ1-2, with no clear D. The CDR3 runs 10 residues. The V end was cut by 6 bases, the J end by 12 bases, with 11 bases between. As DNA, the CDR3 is TGTGCCAGCAGCTTACTAGGCCACACCTTC. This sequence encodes CASSLLGHTF.

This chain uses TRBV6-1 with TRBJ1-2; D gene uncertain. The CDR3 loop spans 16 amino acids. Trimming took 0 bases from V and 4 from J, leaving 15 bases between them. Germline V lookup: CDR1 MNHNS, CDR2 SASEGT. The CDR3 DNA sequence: TGTGCCAGCAGTGAAGCCGGGAAGGGTTTTGGCTATGGCTACACCTTC. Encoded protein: CASSEAGKGFGYGYTF.

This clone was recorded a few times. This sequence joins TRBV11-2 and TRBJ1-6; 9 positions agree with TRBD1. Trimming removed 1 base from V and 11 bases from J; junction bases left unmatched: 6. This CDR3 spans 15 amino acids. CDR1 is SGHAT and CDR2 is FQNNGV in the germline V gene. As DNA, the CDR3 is TGTGCCAGCAGCTTAGGGGGGACAGGGACTACACCCCTCCACTTT. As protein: CASSLGGTGTTPLHF.

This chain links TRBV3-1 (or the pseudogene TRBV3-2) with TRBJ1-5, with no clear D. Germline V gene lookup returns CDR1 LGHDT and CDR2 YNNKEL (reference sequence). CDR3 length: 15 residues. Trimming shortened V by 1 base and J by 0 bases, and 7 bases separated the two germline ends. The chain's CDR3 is CASSQGGNSNQPQHF. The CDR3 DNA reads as TGTGCCAGCAGCCAAGGCGGGAATAGCAATCAGCCCCAGCATTTT.